The rows below give T cell receptor beta chains drawn from one sample of a study of cytomegalovirus exposure and HLA in healthy donors. The repertoire was sequenced with immunoSEQ multiplex PCR; TCRdb's copy has only in-frame clones and lacks some. The sample shows about 110,000 clones, roughly 95% of them seen only once. Material: PBMCs. The receptors derive from a young woman in good health and CMV-seronegative. Both conserved end residues are part of each CDR3. Each record gives: J gene, V gene, D gene, clone size, CDR3 length, CDR3 DNA, CDR3 protein. The D gene is left open where the match is weak. Size tells how often a clone was seen (once, few, many) or the class of an expanded clone, and some rows leave it out.

TRBJ1-1 | TRBV7-6 | NA | NA | 12 | TGTGCCAGCAGCTCCGGGGGTTCTGAAGCTTTCTTT | CASSSGGSEAFF
TRBJ2-1 | TRBV29-1 | TRBD1 | NA | 13 | TGCAGCGTTGGACAGGGGAGTTCCAATGAGCAGTTCTTC | CSVGQGSSNEQFF
TRBJ2-3 | TRBV5-1 | NA | NA | 15 | TGCGCCAGCAGCTCTGCCACTAGACCCACAGATACGCAGTATTTT | CASSSATRPTDTQYF
TRBJ2-3 | TRBV5-4 | TRBD2 | NA | 17 | TGTGCCAGCAGCCCCGAAAGCGGGGAGCCACTCACAGATACGCAGTATTTT | CASSPESGEPLTDTQYF
TRBJ1-4 | TRBV2 | NA | NA | 14 | TGTGCCAGTCGACTTCAGACAACTAATGAAAAACTGTTTTTT | CASRLQTTNEKLFF
TRBJ1-6 | TRBV5-6 | NA | NA | 17 | TGTGCCAGCAGCTTGGGACACGCTTCCCTTCCTGGCTCACCCCTCCACTTT | CASSLGHASLPGSPLHF
TRBJ2-5 | TRBV7-2 | TRBD2 | NA | 15 | TGTGCCAGCAGCTTAGGACTAGCGGGGAGAGAGACCCAGTACTTC | CASSLGLAGRETQYF
TRBJ2-3 | TRBV5-8 | NA | NA | 14 | TGTGCCAGCAGCTGGGACTGGGGCACAGATACGCAGTATTTT | CASSWDWGTDTQYF
TRBJ1-4 | TRBV7-8 | TRBD1 | once | 15 | TGTGCCAGCAGCTTATTGGGACAGGAGAATGAAAAACTGTTTTTT | CASSLLGQENEKLFF
TRBJ1-3 | TRBV19 | NA | NA | 14 | TGTGCCAGTAGTATAACCGGGACTGGAAACACCATATATTTT | CASSITGTGNTIYF
TRBJ2-1 | TRBV18 | NA | once | 13 | TGTGCCAGCTCACTTGGGACTTTGGATGAGCAGTTCTTC | CASSLGTLDEQFF
TRBJ2-2 | TRBV7-3 | TRBD1 | NA | 16 | TGTGCCAGCAGCCCGACAGGGGTTCCCGACACCGGGGAGCTGTTTTTT | CASSPTGVPDTGELFF
TRBJ2-3 | TRBV12-2 | NA | NA | 14 | TGTGCAAGTCGCGGGGGGTTGGGCACAGATACGCAGTATTTT | CASRGGLGTDTQYF
TRBJ2-2 | TRBV28 | NA | few | 16 | TGTGCCAGCAGTTTATGGACACGATCGAACACCGGGGAGCTGTTTTTT | CASSLWTRSNTGELFF
TRBJ2-2 | TRBV11-1 | NA | NA | 15 | TGTGCCAGCAGCTTCCGACTAGTGGGGACCGGGGAGCTGTTTTTT | CASSFRLVGTGELFF
TRBJ1-2 | TRBV27 | NA | NA | 15 | TGTGCCAGCAGTTTTCTGGGCCGAAAGGGGTATGGCTACACCTTC | CASSFLGRKGYGYTF
TRBJ1-5 | TRBV4-1 | NA | NA | 18 | TGCGCCAGCAGCCAAGATCCTCCAGGGGATTATAGCAATCAGCCCCAGCATTTT | CASSQDPPGDYSNQPQHF
TRBJ2-7 | TRBV18 | NA | NA | 14 | TGTGCCAGCTCACCAACTATCCAAGGCGAAGAGCAGTACTTC | CASSPTIQGEEQYF
TRBJ2-7 | TRBV7-9 | NA | NA | 16 | TGTGCCAGCAGCTCTAAGACAGGTGAGGACTCCTACGAGCAGTACTTC | CASSSKTGEDSYEQYF
TRBJ2-5 | TRBV14 | TRBD1 | NA | 16 | TGTGCCAGCAGCCACCTCCGGGACAGGGGACACGAGACCCAGTACTTC | CASSHLRDRGHETQYF
TRBJ2-3 | TRBV13 | NA | NA | 14 | TGTGCCAGCAGCCGATCTAGGAGCACAGATACGCAGTATTTT | CASSRSRSTDTQYF
TRBJ1-1 | TRBV27 | NA | NA | 16 | TGTGCCAGCAGTTTATCCCCTTTACAGGGACGGACTGAAGCTTTCTTT | CASSLSPLQGRTEAFF
TRBJ2-5 | TRBV27 | NA | NA | 13 | TGTGCCAGCAGTTTGAGGCGGAAGGAGACCCAGTACTTC | CASSLRRKETQYF
TRBJ2-2 | TRBV6-1 | NA | NA | 16 | TGTGCCAGCAGTGAAGGCCCCATTTCAGGGCCCGGGGAGCTGTTTTTT | CASSEGPISGPGELFF
TRBJ1-4 | TRBV6-8 | NA | NA | 14 | TGTGCCAGCAGGCAAACACCAACTAATGAAAAACTGTTTTTT | CASRQTPTNEKLFF
TRBJ2-5 | TRBV14 | TRBD1 | NA | 15 | TGTGCCAGCAGCCAAGGCAGGGGGTTCCAAGAGACCCAGTACTTC | CASSQGRGFQETQYF
TRBJ2-1 | TRBV18 | TRBD2 | NA | 16 | TGTGCCAGCTCACCACGGGGGGAGGGTTCCACCAATGAGCAGTTCTTC | CASSPRGEGSTNEQFF
TRBJ2-1 | TRBV28 | TRBD1 | NA | 13 | TGTGCCAGCAGTCCCTCCCCGCAGGGGGAACGGTTCTTC | CASSPSPQGERFF
TRBJ2-7 | TRBV27 | NA | NA | 15 | TGTGCCAGCAACCCCGGGGGAGGCGTTCCCTACGAGCAGTACTTC | CASNPGGGVPYEQYF
TRBJ1-3 | TRBV6-1 | TRBD1 | once | 13 | TGTGCCAGCAGGGGGACAGGGGGAAACACCATATATTTT | CASRGTGGNTIYF
TRBJ1-3 | TRBV7-2 | NA | NA | 16 | TGTGCCAGCAGCCGAATCAGCGTTTACTCTGGAAACACCATATATTTT | CASSRISVYSGNTIYF
TRBJ1-1 | TRBV5-1 | TRBD1 | NA | 18 | TGCGCCAGCAGCCCGGCCCAAGGGTTCACAGGGGGTGGCACTGAAGCTTTCTTT | CASSPAQGFTGGGTEAFF
TRBJ2-7 | TRBV25-1 | NA | many | 12 | TGTGCCAGCAGTGACAGGTCGGTCGAGCAGTACTTC | CASSDRSVEQYF
TRBJ2-7 | TRBV4-1 | NA | NA | 16 | TGCGCCAGCGGGTCCCTATCAACTAGCCGCGCCTACGAGCAGTACTTC | CASGSLSTSRAYEQYF
TRBJ2-5 | TRBV11-2 | TRBD2 | NA | 16 | TGTGCCAGCAGAAGCTGGGGACTAGCGGGGAAAGAGACCCAGTACTTC | CASRSWGLAGKETQYF
TRBJ1-6 | TRBV7-4 | NA | NA | 16 | TGTGCCAACCGCCCCCCGCGTCGGGGGATGGATTCACCCCTCCACTTT | CANRPPRRGMDSPLHF
TRBJ2-1 | TRBV6-1 | TRBD1 | NA | 17 | TGTGCCAGCAGTGAAGAACCGGGACAGGGTATGTACAATGAGCAGTTCTTC | CASSEEPGQGMYNEQFF
TRBJ2-6 | TRBV11-2 | NA | NA | 15 | TGTGCCAGCAGCTATCAGGGGAGTGGGGCCAACGTCCTGACTTTC | CASSYQGSGANVLTF
TRBJ1-1 | TRBV28 | NA | NA | 13 | TGTGCCAGCAGTTTCGCGGGGGGCACTGAAGCTTTCTTT | CASSFAGGTEAFF
TRBJ2-3 | TRBV29-1 | TRBD2 | NA | 16 | TGCAGCGTCGCCGCGACTAGCGGGGGGTTTCCAGATACGCAGTATTTT | CSVAATSGGFPDTQYF
TRBJ2-7 | TRBV7-3 | TRBD1 | NA | 14 | TGTGCCAGCAGCCCGGACAGGGGTCGCGTCGAGCAGTACTTC | CASSPDRGRVEQYF
TRBJ1-5 | TRBV19 | NA | NA | 14 | TGTGCCAGTAGTAAACAAGATAGCAATCAGCCCCAGCATTTT | CASSKQDSNQPQHF
TRBJ1-1 | TRBV30 | TRBD1 | NA | 14 | TGTGCCTGGGCTGACAGGGCCGTGGACACTGAAGCTTTCTTT | CAWADRAVDTEAFF
TRBJ1-5 | TRBV10-3 | NA | NA | 14 | TGTGCCATCAGTGAGATGGGGGCCGGACAGCCCCAGCATTTT | CAISEMGAGQPQHF
TRBJ2-7 | TRBV14 | NA | NA | 12 | TGTGCCAGCAGCCAAGACACCTACGAGCAGTACTTC | CASSQDTYEQYF
TRBJ1-6 | TRBV29-1 | TRBD1 | NA | 17 | TGCAGCGTTGAAGCTGGCAGGGGGGCCTCCTATAATTCACCCCTCCACTTT | CSVEAGRGASYNSPLHF
TRBJ2-1 | TRBV19 | TRBD1 | NA | 16 | TGTGCCAGTAGTTCTCAGGGGGCGCGTATTGACAATGAGCAGTTCTTC | CASSSQGARIDNEQFF
TRBJ1-6 | TRBV19 | TRBD1 | NA | 16 | TGTGCCAGTAGTCCGCGGGACAGGGGGCTGAATTCACCCCTCCACTTT | CASSPRDRGLNSPLHF
TRBJ2-4 | TRBV2 | NA | NA | 14 | TGTGCCAGCAGTGTGAACAGGGTCCCCAACATTCAGTACTTC | CASSVNRVPNIQYF
TRBJ1-1 | TRBV7-2 | NA | NA | 14 | TGTGCCAGCAGCTTAGGACACCTGAACACTGAAGCTTTCTTT | CASSLGHLNTEAFF
TRBJ1-1 | TRBV5-1 | TRBD1 | NA | 14 | TGCGCCAGCAGCCCGCAGGGGGGGAACACTGAAGCTTTCTTT | CASSPQGGNTEAFF
TRBJ2-3 | TRBV7-3 | TRBD2 | NA | 14 | TGTGCCAGCAGCTTTAGCGGGCCGCAAGATACGCAGTATTTT | CASSFSGPQDTQYF
TRBJ2-3 | TRBV9 | NA | NA | 15 | TGTGCCAGCAGCGTAGCGGCCGGAGATACAGATACGCAGTATTTT | CASSVAAGDTDTQYF
TRBJ2-3 | TRBV6-5 | TRBD2 | NA | 15 | TGTGCCAGCAGTTTACTAGCGGGGGGGCCTCAGAGGCAGTATTTT | CASSLLAGGPQRQYF